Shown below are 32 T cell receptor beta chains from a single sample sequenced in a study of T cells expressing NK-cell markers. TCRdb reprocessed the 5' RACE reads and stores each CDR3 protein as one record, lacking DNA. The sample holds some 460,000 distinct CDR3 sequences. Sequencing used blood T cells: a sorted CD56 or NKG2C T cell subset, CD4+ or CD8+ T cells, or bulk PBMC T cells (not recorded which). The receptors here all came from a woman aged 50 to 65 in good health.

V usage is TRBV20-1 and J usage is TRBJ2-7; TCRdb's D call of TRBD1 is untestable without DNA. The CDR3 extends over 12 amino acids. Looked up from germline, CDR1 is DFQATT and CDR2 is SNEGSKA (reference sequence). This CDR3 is CSAPGTGYEQYF.

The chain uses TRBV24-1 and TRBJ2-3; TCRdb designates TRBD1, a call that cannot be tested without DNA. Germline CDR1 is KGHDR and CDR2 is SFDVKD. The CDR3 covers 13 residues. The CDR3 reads CATGGQGEGTQYF.

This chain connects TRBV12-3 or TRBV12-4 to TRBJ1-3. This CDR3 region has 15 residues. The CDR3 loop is CASSLWPSSGNTIYF.

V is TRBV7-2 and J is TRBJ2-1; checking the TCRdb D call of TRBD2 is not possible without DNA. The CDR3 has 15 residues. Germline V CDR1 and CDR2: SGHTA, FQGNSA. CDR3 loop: CASSQGGLKNHEQFF.

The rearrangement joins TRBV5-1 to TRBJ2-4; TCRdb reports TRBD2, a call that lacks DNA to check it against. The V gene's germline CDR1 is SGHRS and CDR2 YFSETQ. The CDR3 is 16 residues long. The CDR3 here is CASSPGYGGDSNIQYF.

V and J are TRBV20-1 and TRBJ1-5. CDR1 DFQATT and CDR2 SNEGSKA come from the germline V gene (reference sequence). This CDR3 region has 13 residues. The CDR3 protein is CSAKPGLNQPQHF.

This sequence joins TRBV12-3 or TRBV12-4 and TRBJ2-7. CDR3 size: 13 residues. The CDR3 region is CASSLAGFNEQYF.

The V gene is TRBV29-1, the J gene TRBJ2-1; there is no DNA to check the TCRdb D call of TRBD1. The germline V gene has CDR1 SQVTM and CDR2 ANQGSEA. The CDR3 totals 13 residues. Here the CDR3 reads CSVDRGRVNEQFF.

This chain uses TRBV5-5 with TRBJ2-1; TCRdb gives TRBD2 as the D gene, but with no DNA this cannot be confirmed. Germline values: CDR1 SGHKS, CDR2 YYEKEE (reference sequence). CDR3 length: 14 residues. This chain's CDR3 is CASSTGLGNNEQFF.

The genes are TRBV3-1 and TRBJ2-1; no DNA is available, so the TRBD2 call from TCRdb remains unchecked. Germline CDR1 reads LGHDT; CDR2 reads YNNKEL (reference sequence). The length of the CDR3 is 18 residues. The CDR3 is CASSQGARLRGPRNEQFF.

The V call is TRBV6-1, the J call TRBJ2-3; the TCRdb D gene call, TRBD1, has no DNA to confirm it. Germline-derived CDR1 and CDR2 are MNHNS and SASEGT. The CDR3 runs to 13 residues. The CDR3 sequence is CASISGIGGTQYF.

CDR3 region: CASRRTGAAFF. The chain employs TRBV6-1 and TRBJ1-1. The CDR3 sequence is 11 residues long. The germline CDR1 and CDR2 sequences are MNHNS and SASEGT.

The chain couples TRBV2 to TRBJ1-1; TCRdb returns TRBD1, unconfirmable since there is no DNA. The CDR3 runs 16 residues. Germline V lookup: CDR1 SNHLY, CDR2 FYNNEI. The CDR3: CASSGQGISRNTEAFF.

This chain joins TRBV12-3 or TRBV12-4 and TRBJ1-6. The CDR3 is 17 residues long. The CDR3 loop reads CASSLAGSISYNSPLHF.

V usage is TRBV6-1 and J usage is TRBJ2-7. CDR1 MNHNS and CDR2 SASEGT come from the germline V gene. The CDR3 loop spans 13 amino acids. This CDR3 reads CASSGVSRTEQYF.

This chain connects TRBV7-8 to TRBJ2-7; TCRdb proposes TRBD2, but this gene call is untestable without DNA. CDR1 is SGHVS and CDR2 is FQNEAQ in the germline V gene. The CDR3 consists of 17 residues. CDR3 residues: CASSAGLAGGDPHEQYF. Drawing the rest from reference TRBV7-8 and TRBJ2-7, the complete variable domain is GAGVSQSPRYKVAKRGQDVALRCDPISGHVSLFWYQQALGQGPEFLTYFQNEAQLDKSGLPSDRFFAERPEGSVSTLKIQRTQQEDSAVYLCASSAGLAGGDPHEQYFGPGTRLTVT.

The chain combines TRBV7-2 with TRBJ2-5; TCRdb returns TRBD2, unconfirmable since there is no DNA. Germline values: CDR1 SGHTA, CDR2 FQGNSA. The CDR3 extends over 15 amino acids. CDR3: CASSFGLALQETQYF.

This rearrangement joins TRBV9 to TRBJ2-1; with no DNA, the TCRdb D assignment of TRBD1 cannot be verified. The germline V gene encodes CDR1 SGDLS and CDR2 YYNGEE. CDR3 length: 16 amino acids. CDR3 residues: CASSEGGVSSYNEQFF. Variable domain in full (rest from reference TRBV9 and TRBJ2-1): DSGVTQTPKHLITATGQRVTLRCSPRSGDLSVYWYQQSLDQGLQFLIQYYNGEERAKGNILERFSAQQFPDLHSELNLSSLELGDSALYFCASSEGGVSSYNEQFFGPGTRLTVL.

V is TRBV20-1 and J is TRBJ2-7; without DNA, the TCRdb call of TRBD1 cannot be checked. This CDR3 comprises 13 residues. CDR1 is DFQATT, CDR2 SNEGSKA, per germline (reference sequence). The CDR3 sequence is CSARRTGTNEQYF.

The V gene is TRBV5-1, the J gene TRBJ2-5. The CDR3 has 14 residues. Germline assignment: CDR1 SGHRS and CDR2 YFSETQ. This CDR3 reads CASSLGGVAETQYF.

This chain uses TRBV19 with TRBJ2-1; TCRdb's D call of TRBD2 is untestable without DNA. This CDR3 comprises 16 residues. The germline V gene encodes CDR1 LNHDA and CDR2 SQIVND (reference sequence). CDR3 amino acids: CASSIGLPSSYNEQFF.

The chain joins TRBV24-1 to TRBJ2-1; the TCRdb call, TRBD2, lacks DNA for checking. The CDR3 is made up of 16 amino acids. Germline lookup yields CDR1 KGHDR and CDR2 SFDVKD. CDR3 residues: CATSDSSSGDYNEQFF.

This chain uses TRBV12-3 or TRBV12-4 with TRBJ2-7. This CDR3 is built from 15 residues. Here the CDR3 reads CASSFAGARSYEQYF.

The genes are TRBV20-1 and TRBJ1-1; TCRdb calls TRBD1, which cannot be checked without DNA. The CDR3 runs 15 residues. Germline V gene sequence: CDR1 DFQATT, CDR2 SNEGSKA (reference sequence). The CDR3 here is CSASSRGKKSAEAFF.

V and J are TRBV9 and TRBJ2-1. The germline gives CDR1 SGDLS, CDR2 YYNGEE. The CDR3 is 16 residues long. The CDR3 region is CASSVGGEVFYNEQFF.

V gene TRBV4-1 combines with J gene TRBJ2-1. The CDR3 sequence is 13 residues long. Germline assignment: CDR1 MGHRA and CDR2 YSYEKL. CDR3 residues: CASSQVTDSEQFF.

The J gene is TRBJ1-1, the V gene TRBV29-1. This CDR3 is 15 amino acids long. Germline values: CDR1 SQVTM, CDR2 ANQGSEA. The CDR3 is CSVVGVPGRVTEAFF.

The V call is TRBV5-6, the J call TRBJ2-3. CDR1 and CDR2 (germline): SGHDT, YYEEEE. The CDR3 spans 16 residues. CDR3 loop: CASSWWRKGGTDTQYF.

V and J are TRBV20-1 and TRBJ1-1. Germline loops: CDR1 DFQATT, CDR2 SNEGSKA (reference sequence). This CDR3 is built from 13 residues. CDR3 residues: CSARDQANTEAFF.

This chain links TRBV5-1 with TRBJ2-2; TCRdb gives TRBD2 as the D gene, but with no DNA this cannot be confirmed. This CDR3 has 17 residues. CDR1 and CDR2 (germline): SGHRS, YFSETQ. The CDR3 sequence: CASSGLGLAGVPGELFF. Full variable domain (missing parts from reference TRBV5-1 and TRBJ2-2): KAGVTQTPRYLIKTRGQQVTLSCSPISGHRSVSWYQQTPGQGLQFLFEYFSETQRNKGNFPGRFSGRQFSNSRSEMNVSTLELGDSALYLCASSGLGLAGVPGELFFGEGSRLTVL.

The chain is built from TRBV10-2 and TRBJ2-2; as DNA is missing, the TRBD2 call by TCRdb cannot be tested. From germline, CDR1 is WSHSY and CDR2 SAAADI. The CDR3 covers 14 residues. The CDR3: CASQPSSGREELFF.

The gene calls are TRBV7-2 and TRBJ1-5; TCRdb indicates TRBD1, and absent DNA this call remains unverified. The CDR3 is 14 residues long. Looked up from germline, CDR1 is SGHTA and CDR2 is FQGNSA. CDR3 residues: CASRPWGGQQPQHF.